One sample yielded the 21 T cell receptor beta chains listed below, sequenced in a study of T cells in women clearing cervical HPV infection. TCRdb's copy holds only in-frame clones and misses some; the assay was immunoSEQ multiplex PCR. The sample includes more than 30,000 clones. The specimen sequenced was blood buffy coat. These receptors were taken from a woman aged 18-69 years with a cervical HPV16 infection that either progressed to CIN3+ or cleared (not recorded which).

CDR3 DNA (partial): TGTGCCAGCTCGGACAGGGGGTTATCTAATGAAAAG. Its protein is CASSDRGLSNEK. The whole CDR3 sequence reads CASSDRGLSNEKLFF. The rearrangement joins TRBV18 to TRBJ2-2, with TRBD1 matching 10 bases. The read gets to within 3 residues of the CDR3 end, and the germline J gene fills in the rest. The V gene's germline CDR1 is KGHSH and CDR2 LQKENI. This CDR3 has 15 residues.

To note about this clone: The germline gene is not matched at one end of the junction; a read error may be the cause. The DNA ends 3 residues before the CDR3 does, and the rest of the CDR3 is filled in from the germline J gene. The identical CDR3 is also encoded by other nucleotide sequences in the sample. The chain recombines TRBV2 with TRBJ1-2; unclear D gene. Germline-derived CDR1 and CDR2 are SNHLY and FYNNEI. The CDR3 length is 13 residues. The CDR3 bases that were read are TGTGCCAGCAGTGCTTCGGGGAACTATGGT. Residues: CASSASGNYG. The full CDR3 protein is CASSASGNYGYTF.

CDR3 sequence reads: CASSLAPQGVETQYF. The sequenced CDR3 bases are TGTGCCAGCAGCTTAGCCCCACAGGGGGTAGAGACG. V usage is TRBV7-2 and J usage is TRBJ2-3; 8 positions match TRBD1. The observed sequence ends 3 residues before the CDR3 terminus, with the missing tail filled in from the germline J gene. CDR1 and CDR2 (germline): SGHTA, FQGNSA. CDR3 length: 15 amino acids.

As regards this clone: The read terminates 3 residues before the CDR3 end, so the remaining end is supplied by the germline J gene. The chain couples TRBV24-1 to TRBJ1-2; D is undetermined. Trimming pared 2 bases from V and 4 bases from J, leaving 10 bases between. Germline CDR1 and CDR2: KGHDR and SFDVKD. The CDR3 is 14 residues long. CDR3 bases read: TGTGCCACCAGTGATTCGGGTTCCATCTATGGC. Its protein is CATSDSGSIYG. The entire CDR3 protein is CATSDSGSIYGYTF.

Notes on this clone: With the read ending 3 residues before the CDR3 end, the germline J gene is used to fill in that end. The rearrangement links TRBV10-3 to TRBJ2-1, with 7 bases identical to TRBD2. The trim removed 2 bases at V and 9 bases at J, leaving 4 bases unmatched. CDR1 and CDR2 (germline): ENHRY, SYGVKD. The CDR3 extends over 13 amino acids. CDR3 DNA (partial): TGTGCCATCAGTGAGGGGGGGGGTGGTGAG. It codes for CAISEGGGGE. In full, the CDR3 reads CAISEGGGGEQFF.

To note about this clone: The CDR3 end falls 3 residues outside the read, so it is completed with the germline J gene. V and J are TRBV20-1 and TRBJ2-3; 7 nucleotides align to TRBD1. J was trimmed by 1 base and V by 3 bases; bases with no gene match: 13. The CDR3 is 17 residues long. Germline V gives CDR1 DFQATT, CDR2 SNEGSKA (reference sequence). The sequenced CDR3 bases are TGCAGTGCTAGTCTTCTAGCCCCACAGGGGCGCACAGATACG. This gives the protein CSASLLAPQGRTDT. The entire CDR3 protein is CSASLLAPQGRTDTQYF.

On this clone: The CDR3 end falls 3 residues outside the read, so it is completed with the germline J gene. The chain joins TRBV5-6 to TRBJ2-3; TRBD2 might be the D (5 bases). CDR3 size: 14 residues. V was clipped by 0 bases and J by 2 bases, with 7 bases between them. The germline CDR1 and CDR2 sequences are SGHDT and YYEEEE. The CDR3 sequence is CASSLGRVTDTQYF. Incomplete CDR3 DNA: TGTGCCAGCAGCTTGGGGCGGGTCACAGATACG.

This clone ranks as medium-sized in terms of frequency. The read terminates 3 residues before the CDR3 end, so the remaining end is supplied by the germline J gene. The rearrangement uses TRBV6-2 or TRBV6-3 and TRBJ1-1; D perhaps matches TRBD1 (5 bases). Germline V gene data show CDR1 as MNHEY and CDR2 as SVGEGT. The CDR3 has 13 residues. Trimming removed 2 bases at V and 4 bases at J, with 8 bases between. This CDR3 is CASSYDSPTEAFF. The covered CDR3 bases are TGTGCCAGCAGTTACGACAGCCCCACTGAA.

A note on this clone: The read ends 3 residues early relative to the CDR3; the germline J gene fills the gap. The rearrangement uses TRBV20-1 and TRBJ1-1; perhaps TRBD1 as D (5 bases). The CDR3 loop spans 16 amino acids. Trimming cost V 0 bases and J 3 bases, with 17 bases left between them. Germline V gene sequence: CDR1 DFQATT, CDR2 SNEGSKA (reference sequence). The CDR3 loop reads CSARDERGDGDTEAFF. The sequenced part of the CDR3 DNA is TGCAGTGCTAGAGATGAGAGGGGAGACGGAGACACTGAA.

For this clone: The CDR3 goes on 3 residues after the read ends, and that part is filled in from the germline J gene. The V call is TRBV14, the J call TRBJ2-7; D may be TRBD1 (6 bases). Trimming pared 1 base from V and 3 bases from J, leaving 7 bases between. The CDR3 is 13 residues long. Germline V gene data show CDR1 as SGHDN and CDR2 as FVKESK. The CDR3 spells CASSQADSYEQYF. The CDR3 DNA, read in part, is TGTGCCAGCAGCCAAGCGGACAGCTACGAG.

As concerns this clone: The read ends 3 residues early relative to the CDR3; the germline J gene fills the gap. The sample carries other DNA sequences with the same CDR3. V usage is TRBV5-1 and J usage is TRBJ2-5, with 8 bases aligning to TRBD1. Germline trimming cut 0 bases from V and 5 bases from J; bases unmatched to any gene: 3. The germline V gene has CDR1 SGHRS and CDR2 YFSETQ. The CDR3 extends over 14 amino acids. The CDR3 DNA, read in part, is TGCGCCAGCAGCTTGGGACAGGGGTCGGAGACC. Translating it yields CASSLGQGSET. The whole CDR3 reads CASSLGQGSETQYF.

In regard to this clone: The DNA ends 3 residues before the CDR3 does, and the rest of the CDR3 is filled in from the germline J gene. The chain recombines TRBV19 with TRBJ1-2, with D tentatively TRBD1 (6 bases). The CDR3 covers 11 residues. Germline V gives CDR1 LNHDA, CDR2 SQIVND (reference sequence). The CDR3 here is CASRTGGDYTF. The CDR3 bases that were read are TGTGCCAGTAGGACAGGAGGCGAC.

Comments on this clone: The read falls 3 residues short of the CDR3 end, and the missing part is taken from the germline J gene. V usage is TRBV5-6 and J usage is TRBJ1-2, with 8 nucleotides matching TRBD1. The CDR3 extends over 14 amino acids. From germline, CDR1 is SGHDT and CDR2 YYEEEE. Trimming at V came to 4 bases and at J to 3 bases, leaving 5 bases not matched to a gene. CDR3 DNA, as far as it was read: TGTGCCAGCAGCAAGGGACAGGCCCACTATGGC. Translated, it gives CASSKGQAHYG. The CDR3 in its entirety is CASSKGQAHYGYTF.

As for this clone: Read sequence stops 3 residues before the CDR3 end, and the germline J gene provides the missing end. V is TRBV12-3 or TRBV12-4 and J is TRBJ2-3; unclear D gene. V shed 0 bases and J shed 0 bases, with 4 bases lying between them. This CDR3 contains 14 residues. The CDR3 DNA, read in part, is TGTGCCAGCAGTTTAGCTCATAGCACAGATACG. Translation: CASSLAHSTDT. The full-length CDR3 reads as CASSLAHSTDTQYF.

Of note for this clone: Read coverage stops 3 residues before the CDR3 terminus; the germline J gene supplies the remainder. V and J are TRBV19 and TRBJ1-2; D is uncertain. V was trimmed by 3 bases and J by 4 bases, leaving 9 bases between them. This CDR3 region has 13 residues. In germline, CDR1 is LNHDA, CDR2 SQIVND (reference sequence). The CDR3 here is CASSIWQAYGYTF. The part of the CDR3 DNA that was read is TGTGCCAGTAGTATCTGGCAGGCCTATGGC.

Incomplete CDR3 DNA: TGCAGTGCTACCAACGCGGACTGGAGCTATGGC. This encodes CSATNADWSYG. The whole CDR3 protein reads CSATNADWSYGYTF. The chain combines TRBV20-1 with TRBJ1-2; D is unresolved. The read falls 3 residues short of the CDR3 end, and the missing part is taken from the germline J gene. Germline V lookup: CDR1 DFQATT, CDR2 SNEGSKA (reference sequence). Trimming removed 4 bases at V and 4 bases at J, with 16 bases between. This CDR3 region has 14 residues.

On this clone: The read ends 3 residues before the CDR3 terminus; that terminus is restored from the germline J gene. The rearrangement uses TRBV5-1 and TRBJ2-2; tentatively, D is TRBD2 (5 bases). The CDR3 covers 14 residues. Germline V gives CDR1 SGHRS, CDR2 YFSETQ. CDR3 DNA (partial): TGCGCCAGCAGCTTGGAGAGGGCGGGTGAAAAG. Its protein product is CASSLERAGEK. The CDR3 in its entirety is CASSLERAGEKLFF. Supplemented by reference TRBV5-1 and TRBJ2-2, the full variable domain reads KAGVTQTPRYLIKTRGQQVTLSCSPISGHRSVSWYQQTPGQGLQFLFEYFSETQRNKGNFPGRFSGRQFSNSRSEMNVSTLELGDSALYLCASSLERAGEKLFFGEGSRLTVL.

Remarks on this clone: From the germline J gene comes the end of the CDR3, since the read stops 3 residues before it. The gene calls are TRBV6-2 or TRBV6-3 and TRBJ1-1; D not resolved. This CDR3 has 13 residues. V dropped 2 bases and J dropped 1 base, with 5 bases sitting between them. Germline assignment: CDR1 MNHEY and CDR2 SVGEGT. The CDR3 DNA, read in part, is TGTGCCAGCAGTTACGCAGAGAACACTGAA. Protein product: CASSYAENTE. The complete CDR3 reads CASSYAENTEAFF.

Concerning this clone: The sequenced fragment ends 3 residues before the CDR3 boundary, so the rest is inferred from the germline J gene. The rearrangement uses TRBV2 and TRBJ2-3; TRBD2 aligns across 9 bases. CDR3 length: 16 amino acids. Germline assignment: CDR1 SNHLY and CDR2 FYNNEI. Partial CDR3 DNA: TGTGCCAGCAGTGCGGGCGGGGGGGCGCGCCCAACCACG. Residues: CASSAGGGARPTT. The whole CDR3 is CASSAGGGARPTTQYF.

On this clone: The read stops 3 residues short of the end of the CDR3; the missing end is completed from the germline J gene. The chain combines TRBV5-1 with TRBJ2-2; TRBD1 matches 8 bases. Per the germline V gene, CDR1 is SGHRS and CDR2 is YFSETQ. CDR3 length equals 13 residues. The CDR3: CASTTGDKSPLFF. Incomplete CDR3 DNA: TGCGCCAGCACGACAGGGGATAAGTCACCG.

Remarks on this clone: The sequence runs out 3 residues before the end of the CDR3; the remainder is reconstructed from the germline J gene. The chain recombines TRBV7-2 with TRBJ2-3; 12 positions match TRBD2. This CDR3 contains 15 residues. V shed 5 bases and J 4 bases; nucleotides not matched to a gene: 4. Germline CDR1 reads SGHTA; CDR2 reads FQGNSA. The sequenced part of the CDR3 DNA is TGTGCCAGCAGCCCGACTAGCGGGGGTCCAGATACG. Residues: CASSPTSGGPDT. The CDR3 reads in full as CASSPTSGGPDTQYF.